Ten or more counts support the clone carrying this TCR beta chain. Its target is unknown. The record originates from a study of human T cells and chemical hapten exposure. Study-wide background: An approximately 2 cm by approximately 2 cm inner upper arm patch received 2% DPC for sensitization.

General study points: Against controls, expanded TCRs gave rise to significantly more large CDR3 similarity clusters.

The time point is: patch test 2, 6 weeks after DPC sensitization. The treatment denotes: therapeutic diphenylcyclopropenone sensitization with weekly scalp DPC. TCRdb re-derived calls from the RACE reads in MiXCR, one entry per CDR3 protein. The table lists about 55,000 distinct CDR3 sequences, around 9.5% of them singletons. Per the germline V gene, CDR1 is SGHAT and CDR2 is FQDESV (reference sequence). This CDR3 has 14 residues. J gave up 6 bases and V 5 bases, and 5 bases lay outside the gene matches. Sequences were derived from whole blood, sampled in connection with sensitization to the hapten diphenylcyclopropenone (DPC). This chain joins TRBV11-1 and TRBJ1-2, with 11 positions matching TRBD1. This TCR was recovered from a woman aged 45-65 years with alopecia areata. Some clones in this sample may be carry-over from other donors' samples. In DNA form, the CDR3 reads TGTGCCAGCAGCACGGACAGGGGGCTGGATGGCTACACCTTC. Amino acids: CASSTDRGLDGYTF.